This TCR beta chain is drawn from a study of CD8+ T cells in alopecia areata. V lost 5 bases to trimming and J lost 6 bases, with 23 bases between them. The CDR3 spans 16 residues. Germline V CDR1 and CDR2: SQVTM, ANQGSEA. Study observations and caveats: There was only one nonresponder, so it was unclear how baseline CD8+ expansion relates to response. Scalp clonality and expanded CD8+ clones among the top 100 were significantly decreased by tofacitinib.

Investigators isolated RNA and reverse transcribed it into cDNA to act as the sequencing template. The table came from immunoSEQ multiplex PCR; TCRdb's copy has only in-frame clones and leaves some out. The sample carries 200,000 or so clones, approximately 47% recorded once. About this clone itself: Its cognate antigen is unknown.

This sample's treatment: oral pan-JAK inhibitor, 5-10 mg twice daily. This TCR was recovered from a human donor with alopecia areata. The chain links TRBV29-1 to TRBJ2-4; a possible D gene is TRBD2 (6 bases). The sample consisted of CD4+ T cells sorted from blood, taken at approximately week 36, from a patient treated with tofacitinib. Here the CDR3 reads CSVSPPGRGIGNIQYF. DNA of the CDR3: TGCAGCGTTTCCCCCCCGGGACGGGGGATCGGAAACATTCAGTACTTC. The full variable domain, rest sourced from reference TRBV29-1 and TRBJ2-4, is SAVISQKPSRDICQRGTSLTIQCQVDSQVTMMFWYRQQPGQSLTLIATANQGSEATYESGFVIDKFPISRPNLTFSTLTVSNMSPEDSSIYLCSVSPPGRGIGNIQYFGAGTRLSVL.